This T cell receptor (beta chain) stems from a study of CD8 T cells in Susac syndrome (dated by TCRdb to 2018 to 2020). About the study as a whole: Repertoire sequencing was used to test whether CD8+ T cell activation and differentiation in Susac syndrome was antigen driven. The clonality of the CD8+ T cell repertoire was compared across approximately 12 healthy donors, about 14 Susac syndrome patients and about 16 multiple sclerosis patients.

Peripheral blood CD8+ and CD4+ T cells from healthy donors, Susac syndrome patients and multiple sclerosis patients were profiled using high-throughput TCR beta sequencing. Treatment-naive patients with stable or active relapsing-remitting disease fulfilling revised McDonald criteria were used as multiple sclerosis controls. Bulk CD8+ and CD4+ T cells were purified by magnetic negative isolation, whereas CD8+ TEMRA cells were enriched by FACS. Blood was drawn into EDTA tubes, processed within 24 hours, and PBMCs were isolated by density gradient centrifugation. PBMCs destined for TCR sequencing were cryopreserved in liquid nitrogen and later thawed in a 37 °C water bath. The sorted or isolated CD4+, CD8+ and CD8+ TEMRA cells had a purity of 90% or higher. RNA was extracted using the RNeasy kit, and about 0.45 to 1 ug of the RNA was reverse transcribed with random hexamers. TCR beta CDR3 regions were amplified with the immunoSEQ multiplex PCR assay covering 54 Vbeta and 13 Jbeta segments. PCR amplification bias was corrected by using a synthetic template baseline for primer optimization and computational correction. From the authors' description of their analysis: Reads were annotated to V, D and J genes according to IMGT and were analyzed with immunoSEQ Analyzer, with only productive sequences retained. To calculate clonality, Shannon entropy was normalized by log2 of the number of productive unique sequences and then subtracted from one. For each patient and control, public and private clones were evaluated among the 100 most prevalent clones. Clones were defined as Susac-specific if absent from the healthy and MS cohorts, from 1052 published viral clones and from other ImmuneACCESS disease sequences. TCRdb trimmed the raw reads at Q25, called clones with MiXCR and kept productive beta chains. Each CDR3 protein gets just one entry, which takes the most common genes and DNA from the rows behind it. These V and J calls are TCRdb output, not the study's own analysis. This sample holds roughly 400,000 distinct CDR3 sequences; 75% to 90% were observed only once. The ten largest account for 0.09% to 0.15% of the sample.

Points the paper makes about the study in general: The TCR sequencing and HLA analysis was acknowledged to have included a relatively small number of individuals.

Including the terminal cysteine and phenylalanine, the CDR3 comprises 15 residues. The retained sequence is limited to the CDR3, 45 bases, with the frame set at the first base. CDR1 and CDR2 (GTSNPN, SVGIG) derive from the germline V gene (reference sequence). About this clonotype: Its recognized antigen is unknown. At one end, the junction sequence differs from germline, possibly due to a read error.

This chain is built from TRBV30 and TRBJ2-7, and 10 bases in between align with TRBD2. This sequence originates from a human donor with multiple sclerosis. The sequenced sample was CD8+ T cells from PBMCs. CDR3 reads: CAWSLIAGGAYGQYF. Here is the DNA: TGTGCCTGGAGTCTTATAGCGGGGGGCGCCTACGGGCAGTACTTC.